This T cell receptor beta chain was recorded in a study of CXCR3-negative and CXCR3-positive naive CD8 T cells. Study-level findings and limits: Naive subsets showed comparable surface CD5, and TCR interaction strength was also inferred from TRB CDR3 physicochemistry. The study found that naive CXCR3-negative and CXCR3-positive cells shared TRBV-TRBJ usage, while memory cells differed. Each naive subset displayed comparably high diversity, whereas memory CD8+ cells displayed much lower diversity. Post-cryopreservation CXCR3 expression was partly diminished, and the bulk of assays employed fresh PBMCs.

About this clonotype itself: Its matching antigen is unknown.

TRB cDNA was prepared as libraries by UMI-labeled 5' RACE. TCRdb derives one entry per CDR3 protein from the 5' RACE reads, leaving out DNA. There are 60,000 or so distinct CDR3 sequences in the sample, with about 20% held by the top ten. This sequence originates from a human donor in good health. Some clones in this sample may be carry-over from other donors' samples. The specimen sequenced was memory CD8+ T cells from blood.

CDR3 in amino acids: CSGGAGTGVRETQYF. V and J are TRBV29-1 and TRBJ2-5; as DNA is missing, the TRBD1 call by TCRdb cannot be tested. CDR1 is SQVTM and CDR2 is ANQGSEA in the germline V gene. The CDR3 has 15 amino acids.